Sequencing of this TCR beta chain was carried out in a study of blood T cell repertoires in COVID-19. On the study more broadly: Samples came from the United States, Italy and Spain, spanning acute and convalescent COVID-19. Sample material is recorded as cDNA or gDNA derived from T cells, B-cell-depleted T cells, or PBMCs.

Assay used: immunoSEQ multiplex PCR; TCRdb lists only in-frame clones, some missing. The sample yields 240,000 or so clones, about 80% seen once. Germline CDR1 reads SNHLY; CDR2 reads FYNNEI. Deletions cut 6 bases from V and 4 bases from J, with 12 bases between. This CDR3 region has 13 residues. Sequenced material: peripheral blood. The chain couples TRBV2 to TRBJ1-2, with D possibly being TRBD1 (5 bases). The TCR originated in an elderly woman with acute or convalescent COVID-19. CDR3 sequence (DNA): TGTGCCAGCAGCGCAGACAGCAGCTATGGCTACACCTTC. Translating it yields CASSADSSYGYTF.